This TCR beta chain was sequenced in a study of blood T cell repertoires in COVID-19. Study details: Samples taken during acute and convalescent COVID-19 were collected in the United States, Italy and Spain. PBMCs, B-cell-depleted T cells, or T cells provided the cDNA or gDNA that made up the material.

In the study's own analysis: For nucleated cells, counts were estimated from reference gene primer amplification. Only in-frame clones appear in the TCRdb table, and some are missing; sequencing was by immunoSEQ multiplex PCR. The DNA was the basis for D and trimming; V, J and clone size are from that table. The sample records roughly 28,000 clones, over 70% being singletons. This CDR3 region has 19 residues. CDR1 LGHNA and CDR2 YSLEER come from the germline V gene. This clone was counted between two and nine times. One junction end does not reproduce the germline sequence, and a read error may be involved.

This TCR was sampled from a woman aged 65 to 85 with active or convalescent COVID-19. This rearrangement joins TRBV4-3 to TRBJ1-3; possibly TRBD1 for D (6 bases). Sequenced input: peripheral blood. Here the CDR3 DNA reads TGCGCCAGCAGCCAAGATAGGGGAGGGGGGATGGTCTCTAGAAACACCATATATTTT. Translated, it gives CASSQDRGGGMVSRNTIYF.